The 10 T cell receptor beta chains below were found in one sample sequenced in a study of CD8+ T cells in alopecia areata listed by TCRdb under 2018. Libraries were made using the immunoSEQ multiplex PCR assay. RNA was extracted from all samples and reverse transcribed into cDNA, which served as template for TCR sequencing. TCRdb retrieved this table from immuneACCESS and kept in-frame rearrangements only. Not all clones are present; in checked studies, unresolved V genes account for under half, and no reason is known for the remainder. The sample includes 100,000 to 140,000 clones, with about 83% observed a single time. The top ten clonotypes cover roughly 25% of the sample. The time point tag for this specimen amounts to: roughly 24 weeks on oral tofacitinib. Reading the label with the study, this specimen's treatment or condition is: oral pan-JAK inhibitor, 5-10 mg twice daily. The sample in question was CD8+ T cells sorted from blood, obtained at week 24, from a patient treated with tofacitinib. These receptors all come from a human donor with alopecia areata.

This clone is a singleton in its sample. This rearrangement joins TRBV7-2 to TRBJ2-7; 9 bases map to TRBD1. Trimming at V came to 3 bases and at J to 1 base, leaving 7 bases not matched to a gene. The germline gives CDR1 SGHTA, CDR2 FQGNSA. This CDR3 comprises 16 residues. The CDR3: CASSFRPGQGSYEQYF. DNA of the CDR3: TGTGCCAGCAGCTTTAGACCGGGACAGGGATCCTACGAGCAGTACTTC.

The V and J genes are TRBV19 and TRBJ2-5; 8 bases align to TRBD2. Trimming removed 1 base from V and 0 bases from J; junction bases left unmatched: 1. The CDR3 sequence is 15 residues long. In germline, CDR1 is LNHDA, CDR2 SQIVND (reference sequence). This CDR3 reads CASSIAGGDQETQYF. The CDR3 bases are TGTGCCAGTAGTATAGCGGGGGGGGACCAAGAGACCCAGTACTTC.

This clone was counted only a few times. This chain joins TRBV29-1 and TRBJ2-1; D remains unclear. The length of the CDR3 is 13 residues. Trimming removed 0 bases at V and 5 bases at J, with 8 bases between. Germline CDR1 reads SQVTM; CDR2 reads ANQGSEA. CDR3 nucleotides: TGCAGCGTTGAAGATGGAACAGACAATGAGCAGTTCTTC. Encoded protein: CSVEDGTDNEQFF.

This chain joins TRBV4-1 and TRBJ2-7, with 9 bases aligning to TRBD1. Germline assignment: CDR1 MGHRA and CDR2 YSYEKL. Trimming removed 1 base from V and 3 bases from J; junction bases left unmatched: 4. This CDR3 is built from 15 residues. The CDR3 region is CASSQARDRVYEQYF. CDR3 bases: TGCGCCAGCAGCCAAGCCCGGGACAGGGTCTACGAGCAGTACTTC.

The CDR3 DNA follows: TGTGCCAGTAGTATTTTCGCGATGGGAACAGATACGCAGTATTTT. Protein product: CASSIFAMGTDTQYF. The chain couples TRBV19 to TRBJ2-3; D is ambiguous. This CDR3 contains 15 residues. Looked up from germline, CDR1 is LNHDA and CDR2 is SQIVND (reference sequence). V gave up 3 bases and J gave up 3 bases, with 13 bases separating them.

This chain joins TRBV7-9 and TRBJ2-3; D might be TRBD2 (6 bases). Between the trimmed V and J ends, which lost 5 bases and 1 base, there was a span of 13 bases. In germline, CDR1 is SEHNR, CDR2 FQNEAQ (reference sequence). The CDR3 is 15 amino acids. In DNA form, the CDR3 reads TGTGCCAGCAGCCGTAGGGCGGGGCGCACAGATACGCAGTATTTT. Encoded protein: CASSRRAGRTDTQYF.

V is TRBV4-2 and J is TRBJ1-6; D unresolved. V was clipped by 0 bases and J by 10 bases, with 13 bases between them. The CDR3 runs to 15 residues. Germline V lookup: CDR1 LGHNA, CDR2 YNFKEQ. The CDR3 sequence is CASSQDLASGSPLHF. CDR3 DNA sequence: TGTGCCAGCAGCCAAGATTTGGCCTCGGGATCACCCCTCCACTTT.

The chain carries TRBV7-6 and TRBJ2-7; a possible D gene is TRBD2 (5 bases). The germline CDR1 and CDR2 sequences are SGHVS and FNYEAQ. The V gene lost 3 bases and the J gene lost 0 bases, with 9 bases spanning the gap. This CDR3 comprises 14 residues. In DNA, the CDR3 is TGTGCCAGCAGCTTTGGGGAGTCCTCCTACGAGCAGTACTTC. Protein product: CASSFGESSYEQYF.

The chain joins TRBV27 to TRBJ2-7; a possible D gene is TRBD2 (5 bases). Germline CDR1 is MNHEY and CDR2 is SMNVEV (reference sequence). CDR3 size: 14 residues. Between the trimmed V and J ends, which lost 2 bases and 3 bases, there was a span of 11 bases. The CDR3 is CASSLTIGGYEQYF. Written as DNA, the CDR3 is TGTGCCAGCAGTTTAACTATCGGAGGCTACGAGCAGTACTTC.

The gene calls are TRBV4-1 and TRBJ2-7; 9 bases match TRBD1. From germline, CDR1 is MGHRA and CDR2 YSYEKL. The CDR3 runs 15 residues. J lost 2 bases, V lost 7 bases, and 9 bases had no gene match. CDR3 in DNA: TGCGCCAGCACCCGGGACAGGGAAAGGACCTACGAGCAGTACTTC. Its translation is CASTRDRERTYEQYF.